These T cell receptor beta chains were read from a single sample in a study of cytomegalovirus exposure and HLA in healthy donors. Using immunoSEQ multiplex PCR, the repertoire was profiled, and TCRdb retains in-frame clones only, with some absent. The sample records fewer than 70,000 clones, around nine tenths being singletons. The sample was PBMCs. These TCRs come from a man between 18 and 35 years old in good health and CMV-seronegative. CDR3s include the opening cysteine and the closing phenylalanine or tryptophan. Each record gives: CDR3 protein, CDR3 DNA, V gene, D gene, clone size, J gene. The D gene is left open where the match is weak. Clone size, where shown, is once, few, many, or a class for clones that have expanded.

CDR3 protein: CASSFPLAGAQETQYF
CDR3 DNA: TGTGCCAGCAGCTTCCCGCTAGCGGGAGCCCAAGAGACCCAGTACTTC
V gene: TRBV11-2
D gene: TRBD2
clone size: -
J gene: TRBJ2-5

CDR3 protein: CASSKSPPSSYNEQFF
CDR3 DNA: TGTGCCAGCAGCAAATCCCCCCCCAGCTCCTACAATGAGCAGTTCTTC
V gene: TRBV21-1
D gene: -
clone size: -
J gene: TRBJ2-1

CDR3 protein: CASSLSGGAFGGYTF
CDR3 DNA: TGTGCCAGTTCCCTCTCGGGGGGCGCTTTTGGTGGCTACACCTTC
V gene: TRBV19
D gene: -
clone size: few
J gene: TRBJ1-2

CDR3 protein: CASSVGGSGRDTQYF
CDR3 DNA: TGTGCCAGCAGTGTGGGCGGGAGTGGGAGAGATACGCAGTATTTT
V gene: TRBV2
D gene: TRBD2
clone size: -
J gene: TRBJ2-3

CDR3 protein: CASSTAGSYEQYF
CDR3 DNA: TGTGCCAGCTCGACGGCAGGCTCCTACGAGCAGTACTTC
V gene: TRBV6-6
D gene: -
clone size: -
J gene: TRBJ2-7

CDR3 protein: CASSPGGSNQPQHF
CDR3 DNA: TGTGCCAGCAGTCCGGGGGGGAGCAATCAGCCCCAGCATTTT
V gene: TRBV6-4
D gene: -
clone size: -
J gene: TRBJ1-5

CDR3 protein: CASSFSGNTEAFF
CDR3 DNA: TGTGCCAGCAGTTTTTCAGGGAACACTGAAGCTTTCTTT
V gene: TRBV27
D gene: -
clone size: -
J gene: TRBJ1-1

CDR3 protein: CASSPRDRESYEQYF
CDR3 DNA: TGTGCCAGCAGTCCGCGGGACAGGGAAAGCTACGAGCAGTACTTC
V gene: TRBV28
D gene: TRBD1
clone size: -
J gene: TRBJ2-7

CDR3 protein: CASSFLGGLPTDTQYF
CDR3 DNA: TGTGCCAGCAGTTTCCTGGGAGGGTTACCCACAGATACGCAGTATTTT
V gene: TRBV27
D gene: TRBD2
clone size: -
J gene: TRBJ2-3

CDR3 protein: CASSLRSLPRDNEQFF
CDR3 DNA: TGTGCCAGCAGCTTAAGATCACTACCCAGGGACAATGAGCAGTTCTTC
V gene: TRBV11-1
D gene: -
clone size: -
J gene: TRBJ2-1

CDR3 protein: CASSQGLAGALDTQYF
CDR3 DNA: TGTGCCAGCAGCCAAGGACTAGCGGGAGCACTGGATACGCAGTATTTT
V gene: TRBV7-2
D gene: TRBD2
clone size: -
J gene: TRBJ2-3

CDR3 protein: CASSESLGAGANVLTF
CDR3 DNA: TGTGCCAGCAGTGAAAGTTTGGGCGCTGGGGCCAACGTCCTGACTTTC
V gene: TRBV6-1
D gene: -
clone size: once
J gene: TRBJ2-6

CDR3 protein: CAAGGRGLEQYF
CDR3 DNA: TGTGCCGCGGGGGGTAGGGGGCTCGAGCAGTACTTC
V gene: TRBV27
D gene: -
clone size: -
J gene: TRBJ2-7

CDR3 protein: CASSQIAGGVYEQYF
CDR3 DNA: TGTGCCAGCAGCCAAATAGCGGGAGGCGTTTACGAGCAGTACTTC
V gene: TRBV7-2
D gene: TRBD2
clone size: -
J gene: TRBJ2-7

CDR3 protein: CASSQEGLAGGSMNEQYF
CDR3 DNA: TGTGCCAGCAGCCAAGAGGGACTAGCGGGAGGGTCGATGAACGAGCAGTACTTC
V gene: TRBV14
D gene: TRBD2
clone size: -
J gene: TRBJ2-7

CDR3 protein: CAWKMVPGQGYTF
CDR3 DNA: TGTGCCTGGAAGATGGTCCCTGGGCAGGGCTACACCTTC
V gene: TRBV30
D gene: -
clone size: -
J gene: TRBJ1-2

CDR3 protein: CASRSGAGNTIYF
CDR3 DNA: TGTGCCAGCCGGTCAGGGGCCGGAAACACCATATATTTT
V gene: TRBV6-5
D gene: -
clone size: once
J gene: TRBJ1-3

CDR3 protein: CASSVQGIYEQYF
CDR3 DNA: TGTGCCAGCAGTGTCCAGGGGATCTACGAGCAGTACTTC
V gene: TRBV2
D gene: -
clone size: -
J gene: TRBJ2-7

CDR3 protein: CASSQGGTSGETQYF
CDR3 DNA: TGCGCCAGCAGCCAAGGGGGGACTAGCGGAGAGACCCAGTACTTC
V gene: TRBV4-1
D gene: TRBD2
clone size: -
J gene: TRBJ2-5

CDR3 protein: CASSRGQGYEQYF
CDR3 DNA: TGTGCCAGCAGCCGGGGACAGGGATACGAGCAGTACTTC
V gene: TRBV13
D gene: TRBD1
clone size: -
J gene: TRBJ2-7

CDR3 protein: CASSSEGQGALKSYNEQFF
CDR3 DNA: TGCGCCAGCAGCTCGGAAGGACAGGGGGCATTGAAGTCCTACAATGAGCAGTTCTTC
V gene: TRBV5-1
D gene: TRBD1
clone size: few
J gene: TRBJ2-1

CDR3 protein: CAWSPTGNTIYF
CDR3 DNA: TGTGCCTGGAGCCCAACAGGAAACACCATATATTTT
V gene: TRBV30
D gene: -
clone size: -
J gene: TRBJ1-3

CDR3 protein: CAWSRQGVRETQYF
CDR3 DNA: TGTGCCTGGAGTAGACAGGGGGTTCGGGAGACCCAGTACTTC
V gene: TRBV30
D gene: TRBD1
clone size: few
J gene: TRBJ2-5

CDR3 protein: CASSYSPLRNEQFF
CDR3 DNA: TGTGCCAGCAGTTACTCGCCTCTGCGTAATGAGCAGTTCTTC
V gene: TRBV6-5
D gene: -
clone size: -
J gene: TRBJ2-1

CDR3 protein: CASSELSWETGGGQTKNIQYF
CDR3 DNA: TGTGCCAGCAGTGAATTGTCCTGGGAGACAGGGGGCGGCCAAACCAAAAACATTCAGTACTTC
V gene: TRBV2
D gene: TRBD1
clone size: -
J gene: TRBJ2-4

CDR3 protein: CASSDVGLAGVNEQFF
CDR3 DNA: TGTGCCAGCAGTGACGTAGGCCTAGCGGGGGTCAATGAGCAGTTCTTC
V gene: TRBV6-4
D gene: TRBD2
clone size: -
J gene: TRBJ2-1

CDR3 protein: CASSEAGAREQYF
CDR3 DNA: TGCGCCAGCAGTGAAGCAGGGGCCAGGGAGCAGTACTTC
V gene: TRBV10-1
D gene: -
clone size: -
J gene: TRBJ2-7

CDR3 protein: CAGSSQGPYEQYF
CDR3 DNA: TGTGCCGGCAGCTCACAGGGGCCCTACGAGCAGTACTTC
V gene: TRBV7-2
D gene: TRBD1
clone size: -
J gene: TRBJ2-7

CDR3 protein: CASSPGVSSYNEQFF
CDR3 DNA: TGTGCCAGCTCACCCGGGGTAAGCTCCTACAATGAGCAGTTCTTC
V gene: TRBV18
D gene: -
clone size: -
J gene: TRBJ2-1

CDR3 protein: CASSEVVEPHYLETQYF
CDR3 DNA: TGTGCCAGCAGTGAAGTAGTAGAGCCTCACTACTTAGAGACCCAGTACTTC
V gene: TRBV6-1
D gene: -
clone size: once
J gene: TRBJ2-5

CDR3 protein: CASSRDSYQPQHF
CDR3 DNA: TGTGCCAGCAGCCGGGACAGCTATCAGCCCCAGCATTTT
V gene: TRBV5-5
D gene: TRBD1
clone size: -
J gene: TRBJ1-5

CDR3 protein: CASSLSQGVNTEAFF
CDR3 DNA: TGTGCCAGCAGCTTGTCCCAGGGGGTGAACACTGAAGCTTTCTTT
V gene: TRBV7-9
D gene: TRBD1
clone size: -
J gene: TRBJ1-1

CDR3 protein: CASSFGEGGETQYF
CDR3 DNA: TGCGCCAGCAGCTTTGGCGAAGGCGGGGAGACCCAGTACTTC
V gene: TRBV5-1
D gene: -
clone size: -
J gene: TRBJ2-5

CDR3 protein: CASSTSVYNEQFF
CDR3 DNA: TGTGCCAGCTCGACTAGCGTGTACAATGAGCAGTTCTTC
V gene: TRBV6-1
D gene: TRBD2
clone size: -
J gene: TRBJ2-1

CDR3 protein: CASSLGPGFADTQYF
CDR3 DNA: TGTGCCAGCAGTTTGGGTCCGGGTTTTGCGGATACGCAGTATTTT
V gene: TRBV27
D gene: -
clone size: -
J gene: TRBJ2-3

CDR3 protein: CASSVGLYEQYF
CDR3 DNA: TGTGCCAGCAGTGTGGGGCTCTACGAGCAGTACTTC
V gene: TRBV6-1
D gene: -
clone size: -
J gene: TRBJ2-7

CDR3 protein: CASSETGNPTYEQYF
CDR3 DNA: TGTGCCAGCAGCGAGACAGGGAACCCGACCTACGAGCAGTACTTC
V gene: TRBV2
D gene: TRBD1
clone size: -
J gene: TRBJ2-7

CDR3 protein: CASSPPGTGLETQYF
CDR3 DNA: TGTGCCAGCTCACCACCCGGGACAGGGCTAGAGACCCAGTACTTC
V gene: TRBV18
D gene: TRBD1
clone size: -
J gene: TRBJ2-5

CDR3 protein: CASSLEVLADNEQFF
CDR3 DNA: TGTGCCAGCAGCTTAGAAGTCCTAGCAGACAATGAGCAGTTCTTC
V gene: TRBV7-2
D gene: -
clone size: -
J gene: TRBJ2-1

CDR3 protein: CASSVMGGPYMNTEAFF
CDR3 DNA: TGTGCCAGCAGTGTCATGGGGGGTCCTTACATGAACACTGAAGCTTTCTTT
V gene: TRBV6-4
D gene: -
clone size: once
J gene: TRBJ1-1

CDR3 protein: CASRRGGDFAITEAFF
CDR3 DNA: TGCGCCAGCAGGAGGGGGGGGGATTTCGCAATCACTGAAGCTTTCTTT
V gene: TRBV10-2
D gene: -
clone size: -
J gene: TRBJ1-1

CDR3 protein: CASNRESGTGELFF
CDR3 DNA: TGCGCCAGCAATCGGGAGTCTGGCACCGGGGAGCTGTTTTTT
V gene: TRBV5-1
D gene: -
clone size: -
J gene: TRBJ2-2

CDR3 protein: CASSSMQAYNEQFF
CDR3 DNA: TGCGCCAGCAGCTCAATGCAGGCTTACAATGAGCAGTTCTTC
V gene: TRBV4-1
D gene: -
clone size: -
J gene: TRBJ2-1

CDR3 protein: CASSRLAGGSSYEQYF
CDR3 DNA: TGCGCCAGCAGCCGACTAGCGGGAGGAAGCTCCTACGAGCAGTACTTC
V gene: TRBV4-1
D gene: TRBD2
clone size: -
J gene: TRBJ2-7

CDR3 protein: CASSSRGRINEQFF
CDR3 DNA: TGTGCCAGCAGCTCCCGTGGGCGAATCAATGAGCAGTTCTTC
V gene: TRBV27
D gene: -
clone size: -
J gene: TRBJ2-1

CDR3 protein: CASSLIGQGEETQYF
CDR3 DNA: TGTGCCAGCAGTTTGATCGGACAGGGGGAGGAGACCCAGTACTTC
V gene: TRBV28
D gene: TRBD1
clone size: -
J gene: TRBJ2-5

CDR3 protein: CASSLIGREGPGEQFF
CDR3 DNA: TGTGCCAGCAGTTTAATAGGGCGGGAGGGCCCGGGTGAGCAGTTCTTC
V gene: TRBV27
D gene: TRBD2
clone size: -
J gene: TRBJ2-1

CDR3 protein: CASSLTLGGAHGYTF
CDR3 DNA: TGTGCCAGCAGTTTAACTTTAGGGGGCGCTCATGGCTACACCTTC
V gene: TRBV27
D gene: TRBD1
clone size: -
J gene: TRBJ1-2

CDR3 protein: CASSSTVESDEQFF
CDR3 DNA: TGTGCCAGCAGTTCCACGGTAGAGAGTGATGAGCAGTTCTTC
V gene: TRBV6-5
D gene: -
clone size: -
J gene: TRBJ2-1

CDR3 protein: CASGQDSGRARESTDTQYF
CDR3 DNA: TGTGCCAGCGGACAAGATAGCGGGAGGGCCCGCGAGAGCACAGATACGCAGTATTTT
V gene: TRBV7-2
D gene: TRBD2
clone size: -
J gene: TRBJ2-3

CDR3 protein: CASSPEGGTDEQYF
CDR3 DNA: TGTGCCAGCTCACCAGAAGGAGGGACCGACGAGCAGTACTTC
V gene: TRBV18
D gene: -
clone size: -
J gene: TRBJ2-7

CDR3 protein: CASSVEQGNTEAFF
CDR3 DNA: TGTGCCAGCAGTGTCGAGCAGGGGAACACTGAAGCTTTCTTT
V gene: TRBV2
D gene: -
clone size: -
J gene: TRBJ1-1

CDR3 protein: CASSERWGADTQYF
CDR3 DNA: TGTGCCAGCAGTGAAAGATGGGGCGCAGATACGCAGTATTTT
V gene: TRBV2
D gene: -
clone size: -
J gene: TRBJ2-3

CDR3 protein: CASSASTRGDTQYF
CDR3 DNA: TGTGCCAGCAGCGCGTCGACTAGAGGGGATACGCAGTATTTT
V gene: TRBV7-2
D gene: -
clone size: -
J gene: TRBJ2-3

CDR3 protein: CASSEAGASYEQYF
CDR3 DNA: TGTGCCAGCAGTGAAGCGGGAGCCTCCTACGAGCAGTACTTC
V gene: TRBV28
D gene: TRBD2
clone size: -
J gene: TRBJ2-7

CDR3 protein: CASSFGTSNAYEQYF
CDR3 DNA: TGCGCCAGCAGCTTTGGGACTAGCAACGCCTACGAGCAGTACTTC
V gene: TRBV5-1
D gene: TRBD2
clone size: -
J gene: TRBJ2-7

CDR3 protein: CASSNWGRDNQPQHF
CDR3 DNA: TGTGCCAGCAGCAACTGGGGCAGGGATAATCAGCCCCAGCATTTT
V gene: TRBV5-4
D gene: -
clone size: -
J gene: TRBJ1-5

CDR3 protein: CASSPPAGSYEQYF
CDR3 DNA: TGTGCCAGCAGTCCCCCGGCGGGCTCCTACGAGCAGTACTTC
V gene: TRBV6-6
D gene: -
clone size: -
J gene: TRBJ2-7

CDR3 protein: CASSPGRGDGYTF
CDR3 DNA: TGTGCCAGCAGTCCCGGACGGGGGGATGGCTACACCTTC
V gene: TRBV2
D gene: -
clone size: -
J gene: TRBJ1-2

CDR3 protein: CASNRQGVGQPQHF
CDR3 DNA: TGTGCCAGCAATCGACAGGGGGTAGGTCAGCCCCAGCATTTT
V gene: TRBV2
D gene: TRBD1
clone size: -
J gene: TRBJ1-5